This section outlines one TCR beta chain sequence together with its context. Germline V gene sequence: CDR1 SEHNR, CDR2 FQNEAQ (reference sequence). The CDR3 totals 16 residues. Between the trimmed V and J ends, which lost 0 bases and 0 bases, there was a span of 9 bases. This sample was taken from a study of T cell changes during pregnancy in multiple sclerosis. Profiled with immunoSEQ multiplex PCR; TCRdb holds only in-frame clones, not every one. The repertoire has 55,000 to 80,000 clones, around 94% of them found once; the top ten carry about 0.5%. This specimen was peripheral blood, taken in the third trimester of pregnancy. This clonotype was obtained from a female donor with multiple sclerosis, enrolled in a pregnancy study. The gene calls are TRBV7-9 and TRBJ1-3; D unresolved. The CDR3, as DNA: TGTGCCAGCAGCTTAGCGCTACGGAGCTCTGGAAACACCATATATTTT. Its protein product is CASSLALRSSGNTIYF.